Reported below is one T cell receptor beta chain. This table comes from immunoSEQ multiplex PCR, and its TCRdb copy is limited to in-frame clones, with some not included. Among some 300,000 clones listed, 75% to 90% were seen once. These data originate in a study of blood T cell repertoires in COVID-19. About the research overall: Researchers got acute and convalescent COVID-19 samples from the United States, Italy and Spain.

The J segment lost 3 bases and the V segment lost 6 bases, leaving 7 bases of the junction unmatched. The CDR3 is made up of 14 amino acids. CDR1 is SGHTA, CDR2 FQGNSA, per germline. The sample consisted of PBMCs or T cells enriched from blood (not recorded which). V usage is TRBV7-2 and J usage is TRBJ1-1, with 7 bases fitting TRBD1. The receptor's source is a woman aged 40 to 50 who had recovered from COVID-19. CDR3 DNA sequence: TGTGCCAGCAGAGGCAGGGGACAGTACACTGAAGCTTTCTTT. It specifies CASRGRGQYTEAFF.